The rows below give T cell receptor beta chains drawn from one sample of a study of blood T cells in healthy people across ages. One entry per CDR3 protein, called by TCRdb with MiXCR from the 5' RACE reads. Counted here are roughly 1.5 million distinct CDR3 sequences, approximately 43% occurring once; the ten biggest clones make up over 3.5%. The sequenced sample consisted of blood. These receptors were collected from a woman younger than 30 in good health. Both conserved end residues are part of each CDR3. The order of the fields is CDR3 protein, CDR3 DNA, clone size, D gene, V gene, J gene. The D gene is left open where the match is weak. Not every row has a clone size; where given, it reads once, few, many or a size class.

CDR3: CASSLSGTVQRTDTQYF
DNA: TGTGCCAGCAGTCTATCCGGGACAGTCCAGCGCACAGATACGCAGTATTTT
size: NA
D: TRBD1
V: TRBV6-2/TRBV6-3
J: TRBJ2-3

CDR3: CASSVGTRRQETQYF
DNA: TGTGCCAGCAGCGTCGGGACTAGAAGACAAGAGACCCAGTACTTC
size: NA
D: TRBD2
V: TRBV9
J: TRBJ2-5

CDR3: CASSEGYRVEQYF
DNA: TGTGCCAGCAGTGAAGGGTACAGGGTCGAGCAGTACTTC
size: NA
D: NA
V: TRBV6-1
J: TRBJ2-7

CDR3: CASSPFEGTDTQYF
DNA: TGTGCCAGCAGCCCTTTCGAGGGCACAGATACGCAGTATTTT
size: NA
D: NA
V: TRBV7-2
J: TRBJ2-3

CDR3: CSARALAGGPNEQFF
DNA: TGCAGTGCTAGAGCACTAGCGGGAGGGCCCAATGAGCAGTTCTTC
size: NA
D: TRBD2
V: TRBV20-1
J: TRBJ2-1

CDR3: CASTFRGGSSSYNEQFF
DNA: TGTGCTAGCACCTTCCGGGGGGGCTCCAGCTCCTACAATGAGCAGTTCTTC
size: few
D: TRBD2
V: TRBV7-7
J: TRBJ2-1

CDR3: CASSQQIRTGRYSYEQYF
DNA: TGTGCCAGCAGCCAGCAGATCCGGACAGGCCGTTACTCCTACGAGCAGTACTTC
size: NA
D: TRBD1
V: TRBV4-2
J: TRBJ2-7

CDR3: CASSPRTGLYEQYF
DNA: TGTGCCAGCAGCCCACGGACAGGGCTCTACGAGCAGTACTTC
size: many
D: TRBD1
V: TRBV3-1
J: TRBJ2-7

CDR3: CASSLERGGLFF
DNA: TGTGCCAGCAGCTTAGAAAGGGGAGGCCTGTTTTTT
size: few
D: NA
V: TRBV7-9
J: TRBJ1-4

CDR3: CASSQDNAGASYEQYF
DNA: TGTGCCAGCAGCCAAGATAATGCGGGTGCGTCCTACGAGCAGTACTTC
size: NA
D: NA
V: TRBV4-2
J: TRBJ2-7

CDR3: CASSKTGGEKLFF
DNA: TGCGCCAGCAGCAAAACGGGTGGTGAAAAACTGTTTTTT
size: few
D: NA
V: TRBV4-1
J: TRBJ1-4

CDR3: CASSRTGTGKFF
DNA: TGCGCCAGCAGCCGGACCGGGACAGGGAAGTTCTTC
size: NA
D: TRBD1
V: TRBV4-3
J: TRBJ2-1

CDR3: CASSLADRGYGYTF
DNA: TGCGCCAGCAGCTTGGCAGATAGGGGGTATGGCTACACCTTC
size: few
D: NA
V: TRBV5-1
J: TRBJ1-2